This is a list of T cell receptor beta chains from one sample in a study of PD-1 and CTLA-4 blockade in melanoma. Only in-frame clones appear in the TCRdb table, and some are missing; sequencing was by immunoSEQ multiplex PCR. This repertoire shows about 18,000 clones, around 70% found once; its top ten account for about 15%. The sequences come from CD8+ T cells from peripheral blood, collected before anti-PD-1 treatment. Receptor source: a human donor with melanoma. The CDR3 runs from the conserved cysteine through the conserved F or W. D genes are given only for firm matches. Some rows mark clone size as missing; the rest say once, few, many or name a class of expanded clone.

j_call | d_call | v_call | clone_size | cdr3_aa | cdr3_nt
TRBJ1-4 | TRBD1 | TRBV6-1 | few | CASSEWDSFNEKLFF | TGTGCCAGCAGTGAATGGGACAGCTTTAATGAAAAACTGTTTTTT
TRBJ1-1 | - | TRBV18 | - | CASSPWTLNTEAFF | TGTGCCAGCTCACCATGGACATTGAACACTGAAGCTTTCTTT
TRBJ1-2 | - | TRBV4-1 | - | CASSPGAAYGYTF | TGCGCCAGCAGCCCCGGGGCAGCCTATGGCTACACCTTC
TRBJ1-2 | - | TRBV5-4 | - | CASSPYLGDYGYTF | TGTGCCAGCAGCCCTTACCTGGGAGACTATGGCTACACCTTC
TRBJ2-4 | - | TRBV19 | once | CASRRRSKNIQYF | TGTGCCAGTAGGAGGCGGTCCAAAAACATTCAGTACTTC
TRBJ1-1 | - | TRBV3-1/TRBV3-2 | medium-sized | CASSQEGQIEAFF | TGTGCCAGCAGCCAAGAAGGGCAGATTGAAGCTTTCTTT
TRBJ1-1 | - | TRBV5-6 | - | CASSLEASGMNTEAFF | TGTGCCAGCAGCTTGGAGGCCTCAGGTATGAACACTGAAGCTTTCTTT
TRBJ2-1 | TRBD2 | TRBV30 | few | CAWSVSYGGGLYNEQFF | TGTGCCTGGAGTGTATCCTACGGCGGGGGTCTTTACAATGAGCAGTTCTTC
TRBJ1-1 | - | TRBV14 | - | CASSLKQGWVTEAFF | TGTGCCAGCAGCCTTAAACAGGGCTGGGTCACTGAAGCTTTCTTT
TRBJ2-1 | TRBD2 | TRBV7-8 | once | CASTLTSGSRNEQFF | TGTGCCAGCACCCTGACTAGCGGGAGTAGAAATGAGCAGTTCTTC
TRBJ1-2 | TRBD1 | TRBV7-9 | medium-sized | CASSPPDRGRYGYTF | TGTGCCAGCAGCCCGCCGGACAGGGGAAGATATGGCTACACCTTC
TRBJ1-5 | - | TRBV11-2 | - | CASSLGGGNQPQHF | TGTGCCAGCAGCTTAGGTGGGGGGAATCAGCCCCAGCATTTT
TRBJ2-7 | TRBD1 | TRBV2 | - | CASSDRGYEQYF | TGTGCCAGCAGTGACAGGGGGTACGAGCAGTACTTC
TRBJ2-6 | TRBD1 | TRBV27 | - | CASSPGQGSGANVLTF | TGTGCCAGCAGTCCGGGACAGGGCTCGGGGGCCAACGTCCTGACTTTC
TRBJ1-2 | - | TRBV29-1 | - | CSVQENYGYTF | TGCAGCGTTCAGGAGAACTATGGCTACACCTTC